This record concerns one T cell receptor beta chain sequence. Its antigen is not known. The data derive from a study of response to subunit inactivated influenza vaccine. Whole-study results and caveats: The study's authors posited that every seasonal influenza vaccination enlists few new T cells.

J was trimmed by 4 bases and V by 1 base; bases with no gene match: 6. The CDR3 is 15 amino acids. The germline CDR1 and CDR2 sequences are MGHRA and YSYEKL. TCRdb passed the RT-PCR reads through MiXCR, listing each CDR3 protein once. The sample has about 650,000 distinct CDR3 sequences; approximately 14% are singletons. The chain links TRBV4-1 to TRBJ2-7; 8 nucleotides agree with TRBD1. The receptor's source is a man aged 45-65 years who received an inactivated influenza vaccine. The sequencing here drew on PBMCs from blood, taken approximately 12 days after vaccination. For the CDR3, the DNA is TGCGCCAGCAGCCAAGTGTCAGGGGGCCTGTACGAGCAGTACTTC. As protein: CASSQVSGGLYEQYF.